What follows are 7 T cell receptor beta chains derived from one specimen sequenced in a study of T-cell memory formation after mild COVID-19. TCRdb called the 5' RACE reads again in MiXCR, with one record for every CDR3 protein. Altogether 350,000 to 450,000 distinct CDR3 sequences are present, 20% to 25% being singletons, with the ten largest covering around 8.8%. The sequencing sample was made of PBMCs or a T cell subset sorted from them (not recorded which). These receptors were obtained from an adult woman who had mild COVID-19 (a few samples of this study predate the infection). Cell type and time point are not known.

In the case of this clonotype: The germline gene is not matched at one end of the junction; a read error may be the cause. This chain links TRBV25-1 with TRBJ1-5; tentatively, D is TRBD1 (6 bases). The V gene's germline CDR1 is MGHDK and CDR2 SYGVNS. CDR3 length: 14 residues. The DNA for the CDR3 is TGTGCCAGCAGCTGGGGGCTCGGCAATCAGCACCAGCATTTT. Protein sequence: CASSWGLGNQHQHF.

In its sample, this clonotype was seen a few times. V gene TRBV24-1 combines with J gene TRBJ2-3; the match to TRBD1 covers 9 bases. Germline trimming cut 7 bases from V and 9 bases from J; bases unmatched to any gene: 7. CDR1 is KGHDR and CDR2 is SFDVKD in the germline V gene. The CDR3 totals 13 residues. The CDR3 loop reads CATRTGGQGTQYF. The CDR3 DNA follows: TGTGCCACCAGGACCGGAGGACAGGGGACGCAGTATTTT.

The J gene is TRBJ1-2, the V gene TRBV4-1; the D gene is possibly TRBD1 (6 bases). Trimming took 3 bases from V and 2 from J, leaving 13 bases between them. The CDR3 consists of 15 residues. Germline V gene data show CDR1 as MGHRA and CDR2 as YSYEKL. The CDR3 here is CASSQNSGTNYGYTF. The CDR3 bases are TGCGCCAGCAGCCAGAACTCAGGGACAAACTATGGCTACACCTTC.

J is TRBJ2-3 and V is TRBV7-7, with 9 bases aligning to TRBD2. CDR1 SSHAT and CDR2 FNYEAQ come from the germline V gene (reference sequence). Trimming took 3 bases from V and 5 from J; bases not matched to a gene: 9. The CDR3 runs 16 residues. In DNA form, the CDR3 reads TGTGCCAGCAGCTTTGCCCCTAGCGGGGCCGGAGATACGCAGTATTTT. This gives the protein CASSFAPSGAGDTQYF.

This clonotype has just a few counts. The chain recombines TRBV5-1 with TRBJ2-1, with 12 bases fitting TRBD2. This CDR3 contains 15 residues. V lost 4 bases to trimming and J lost 7 bases; unmatched junction nucleotides: 6. CDR1 and CDR2 (germline): SGHRS, YFSETQ. The CDR3 DNA follows: TGCGCCAGCAGCATTACTAGCGGGGGGCCGAATGAGCAGTTCTTC. Protein sequence: CASSITSGGPNEQFF.

This clonotype was seen only a few times. This chain links TRBV9 with TRBJ1-1; D call uncertain. The CDR3 contains 15 residues. The V gene's germline CDR1 is SGDLS and CDR2 YYNGEE. V lost 2 bases, J lost 0 bases, and 11 bases lay in between. This chain's CDR3 is CASSVSGIVNTEAFF. The CDR3 coding sequence is TGTGCCAGCAGCGTCTCCGGGATCGTGAACACTGAAGCTTTCTTT.

This clonotype has only a few counts. The V call is TRBV7-9, the J call TRBJ2-5; 10 bases fit TRBD2. Germline lookup yields CDR1 SEHNR and CDR2 FQNEAQ (reference sequence). The CDR3 sequence is 15 residues long. J gave up 4 bases and V 5 bases, and 7 bases lay outside the gene matches. CDR3 DNA sequence: TGTGCCAGCAGCCTGAGCGGGGGGGCCGGAGAGACCCAGTACTTC. This codes for CASSLSGGAGETQYF.